The present entry profiles one T cell receptor (beta chain) with its context. At the DNA level, this CDR3 is encoded by other sequences in the same sample as well. This entry belongs to a study of shared clonotypes between healthy human individuals. It was across several immunoSEQ plates that each subset's genomic DNA was evenly split. Here immunoSEQ multiplex PCR was the method, and the copy in TCRdb shows in-frame clones only, minus some. The sample holds just over 2,000,000 clones, approximately 95% seen once. A CD45RA+ naive subset and a CD45RA-negative memory subset were split from CD4+ cells. The sequencing input was naive CD4+ T cells sorted from blood. Indicated subset: CD45RA+ positively selected. The origin of this receptor is a man younger than 35 in good health.

The CDR3: CASSQEGGAGETQYF. In DNA, the CDR3 is TGCGCCAGCAGCCAAGAAGGGGGGGCCGGAGAGACCCAGTACTTC. This chain uses TRBV4-3 with TRBJ2-5; maybe TRBD2 (7 bases). Germline V gene sequence: CDR1 LGHNA, CDR2 YSLEER. This CDR3 has 15 amino acids. The V and J ends lost 0 bases and 4 bases respectively, with 12 bases between them.